This TCR beta chain was profiled in a study of blood T cell repertoires in COVID-19. Clones were read by immunoSEQ multiplex PCR, and TCRdb kept only the in-frame ones, dropping some. This sample carries 250,000 to 300,000 clones, roughly 90% of them seen once, and the ten largest clones take 1.5% to 2%. Per the germline V gene, CDR1 is LNHDA and CDR2 is SQIVND (reference sequence). The CDR3 runs to 17 residues. The V and J ends lost 4 bases and 0 bases, in that order; junction bases with no gene match: 12. The chain combines TRBV19 with TRBJ2-7, with TRBD2 matching 7 bases. This sequence was found in a young man with active or convalescent COVID-19. The sequenced material came from peripheral blood. CDR3 nucleotides: TGTGCCAGTAGTACCCTCCGGGCAGCGGGGCCCTCCTACGAGCAGTACTTC. Its translation is CASSTLRAAGPSYEQYF.